The present T cell receptor (beta chain) was sequenced within a study of blood T cell repertoires in COVID-19. Whole-study context: COVID-19 samples, acute and convalescent, were from the United States, Italy and Spain. T cells, B-cell-depleted T cells, or PBMCs provided the cDNA or gDNA that served as material.

In the authors' methods: Scientists estimated how many nucleated cells there were by amplifying reference gene primers. Here immunoSEQ multiplex PCR was the method, and the copy in TCRdb shows in-frame clones only, minus some. From that table come the V and J calls and clone size; the DNA was used to work out D and trimming. This sample yields 150,000 to 200,000 clones, of which about 82% are seen a single time; 0.95% belongs to the top ten. Germline CDR1 LNHNV, CDR2 YYDKDF (reference sequence). CDR3 length: 15 residues. V dropped 0 bases and J dropped 6 bases, with 12 bases sitting between them. Patients of the Seattle cohort, enrolled during active infection, were followed longitudinally.

The gene calls are TRBV15 and TRBJ1-5, with a possible D match to TRBD1 (5 bases). This clonotype originated in a man aged 55 to 70 with COVID-19, enrolled during active disease. Material for sequencing was peripheral blood. CDR3 residues: CATSREARATQPQHF. For the CDR3, the DNA is TGTGCCACCAGCAGAGAAGCCAGGGCGACTCAGCCCCAGCATTTT. The entire variable domain, with the rest obtained from reference TRBV15 and TRBJ1-5, is as follows: DAMVIQNPRYQVTQFGKPVTLSCSQTLNHNVMYWYQQKSSQAPKLLFHYYDKDFNNEADTPDNFQSRRPNTSFCFLDIRSPGLGDTAMYLCATSREARATQPQHFGDGTRLSIL.